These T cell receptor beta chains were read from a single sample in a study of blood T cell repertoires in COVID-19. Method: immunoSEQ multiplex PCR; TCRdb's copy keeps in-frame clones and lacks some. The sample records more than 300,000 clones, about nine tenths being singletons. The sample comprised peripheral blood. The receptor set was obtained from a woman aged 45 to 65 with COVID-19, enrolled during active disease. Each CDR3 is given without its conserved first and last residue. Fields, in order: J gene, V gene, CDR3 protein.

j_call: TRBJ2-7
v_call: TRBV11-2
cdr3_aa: ASSLMRDEQY

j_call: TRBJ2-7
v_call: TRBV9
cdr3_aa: ASSDNDGTGIYEQY

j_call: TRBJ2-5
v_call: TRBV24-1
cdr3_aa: ATSDLGPPKKETQY

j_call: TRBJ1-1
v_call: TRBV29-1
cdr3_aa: SVQTGTAGTEAF

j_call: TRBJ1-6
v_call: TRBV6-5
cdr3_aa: ASSFRQGYNSPLH

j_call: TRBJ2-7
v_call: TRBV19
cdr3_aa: ASSSPGYEQY

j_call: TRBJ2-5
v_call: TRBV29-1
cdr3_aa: SVAPTSVETQY

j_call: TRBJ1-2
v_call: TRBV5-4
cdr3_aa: ASSTQGVYGYT

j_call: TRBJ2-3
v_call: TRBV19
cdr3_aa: ASSIPGQGARGDTQY

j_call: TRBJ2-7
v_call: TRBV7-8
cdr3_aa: ASSSRGTGRYEQY

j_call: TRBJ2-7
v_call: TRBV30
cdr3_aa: AWSVIAGKASEQY

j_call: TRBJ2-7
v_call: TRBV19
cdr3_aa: ASNSGLYDEQY

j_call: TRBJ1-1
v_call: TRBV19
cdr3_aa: ASRDGQGASAEAF

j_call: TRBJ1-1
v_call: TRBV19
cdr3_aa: ATDRGSTEAF

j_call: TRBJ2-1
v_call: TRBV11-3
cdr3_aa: ASSQQGRLPYNEQF

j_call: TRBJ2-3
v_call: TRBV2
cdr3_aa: ASSHDRGWTDTQY

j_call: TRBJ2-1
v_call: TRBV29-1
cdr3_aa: SGGLAGGRYNEQF

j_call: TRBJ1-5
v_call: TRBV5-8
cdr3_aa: ASSLSSQPQH

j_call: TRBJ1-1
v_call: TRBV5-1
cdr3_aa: ASSSGLLNTEAF

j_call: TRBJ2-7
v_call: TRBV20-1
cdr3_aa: SASDSGTGVNEQY

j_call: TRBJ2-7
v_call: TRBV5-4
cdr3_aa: ASSLVGGPREQY

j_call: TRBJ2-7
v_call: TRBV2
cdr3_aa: ASSEIFGTSGRSSYEQY

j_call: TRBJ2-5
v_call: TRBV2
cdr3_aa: ASSGYSNLKTQY

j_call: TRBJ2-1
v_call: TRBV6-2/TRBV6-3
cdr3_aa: ASSYPLAGQF

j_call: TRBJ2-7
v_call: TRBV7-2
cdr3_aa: ASSWAGGSSEQY

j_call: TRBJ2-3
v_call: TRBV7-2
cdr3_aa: ASSFVGVDTQY

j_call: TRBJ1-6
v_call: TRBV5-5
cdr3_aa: ASSLGSGSYNSPLH

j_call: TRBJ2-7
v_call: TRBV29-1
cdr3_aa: SAGGTGAVIYEQY

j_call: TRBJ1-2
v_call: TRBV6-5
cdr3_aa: ASSLPSGQGAGGYT

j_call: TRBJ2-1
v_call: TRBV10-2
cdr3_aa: ASRLAGLYNEQF

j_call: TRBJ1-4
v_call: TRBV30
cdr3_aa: AWSVARESFYEKLF

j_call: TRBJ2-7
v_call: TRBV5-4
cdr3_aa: ASSLVGGRNEQY

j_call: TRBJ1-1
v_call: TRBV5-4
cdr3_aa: ASTRTGVMNTEAF

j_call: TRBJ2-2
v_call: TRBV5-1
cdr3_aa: ASSAYRENTGELF

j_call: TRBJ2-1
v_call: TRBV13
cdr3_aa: ASSLRRERWSYNEQF

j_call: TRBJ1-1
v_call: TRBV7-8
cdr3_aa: ASSSPNTEAF

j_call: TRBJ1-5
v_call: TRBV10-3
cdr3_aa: AISFGGDQPQH

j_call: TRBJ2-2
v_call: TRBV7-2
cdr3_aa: ASSLQRTGVLAGELF

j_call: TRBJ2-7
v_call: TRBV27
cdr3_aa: ASSSGGSRNEQY

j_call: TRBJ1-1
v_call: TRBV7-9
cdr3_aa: ASGGWHTEAF

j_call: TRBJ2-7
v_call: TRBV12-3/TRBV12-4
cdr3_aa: ASSPLGLAEQY

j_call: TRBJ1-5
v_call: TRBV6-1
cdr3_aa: ASSEGDRQPQH

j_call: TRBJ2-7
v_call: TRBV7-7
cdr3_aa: ASSLAGTGGGEQY

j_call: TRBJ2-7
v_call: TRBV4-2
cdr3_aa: ASSPNLAGVSHEQY

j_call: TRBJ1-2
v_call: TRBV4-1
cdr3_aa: ASSQGQGINYGYT

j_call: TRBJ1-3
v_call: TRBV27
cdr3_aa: ASSHTGSGNTIY

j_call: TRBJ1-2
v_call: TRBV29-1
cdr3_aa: STIGRQGFRYGYT

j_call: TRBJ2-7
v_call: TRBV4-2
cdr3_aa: ASSQGLLAGGVYEQY

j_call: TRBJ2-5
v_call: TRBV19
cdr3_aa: ASRSTSGVRGAVGETQY

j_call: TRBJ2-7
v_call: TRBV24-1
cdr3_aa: ATSVSLAGVNEQY